This TCR beta chain was found in a study of tumor-infiltrating lymphocytes in primary liver carcinoma. About this clonotype itself: Relative to the germline gene, one junction end is altered; a read error may explain this.

Co-extraction of both nucleic acids (RNA and DNA) used roughly 18-32 mg of unsorted bulk tissue. Using a constant-region primer together with ProtoScript II reverse transcriptase, TCR beta cDNA was made from 500 ng of total RNA. Employing slightly modified ARM-PCR, three nested multiplex PCR rounds were run, and these gave rise to the TCR beta libraries. The first two PCR rounds used TRBV1-TRBV30 forward primers with a C-beta reverse primer, nine to ten cycles each. One entry per CDR3 protein, called by TCRdb with MiXCR from the multiplex PCR reads. The data hold approximately 190,000 distinct CDR3 sequences, with 85% observed a single time. CDR3 length: 15 amino acids. The germline CDR1 and CDR2 sequences are LGHNA and YSLEER.

Sequencing was carried out using tumor tissue from primary liver carcinoma. This sequence originates from a man aged 40-49 years with primary liver carcinoma and hepatitis B virus infection. The chain is built from TRBV4-3 and TRBJ2-5, with a tentative D call TRBD2 (5 bases). The CDR3 loop is CASSYARTSEETEYF. In nucleotides, the CDR3 is TGCGCCAGCAGCTACGCCAGGACTTCTGAAGAGACCGAGTACTTC.